The 14 T cell receptor beta chains below were found in one sample sequenced in a study of lung T cells in sarcoidosis with Löfgren's syndrome. MiXCR was run by TCRdb on the reads, yielding one entry per CDR3 protein. This sample yields under 25,000 distinct CDR3 sequences, of which about 21% are seen a single time; about 0.71% belongs to the top ten. Sequenced material: CD4+ T cells from bronchoalveolar lavage. Receptor source: a human donor with sarcoidosis (Löfgren's syndrome or another form), or a control subject (not recorded which).

The genes are TRBV7-3 and TRBJ2-3; a possible D gene is TRBD1 (6 bases). Germline values: CDR1 SGHTA, CDR2 FQGTGA. V lost 1 base and J lost 1, with 6 bases in between. The CDR3 is 14 residues long. The CDR3 reads CASSLRQGTDTQYF. The CDR3 bases are TGTGCCAGCAGCTTAAGACAGGGCACAGATACGCAGTATTTT.

This clonotype was seen just once. Possible read error: a much larger clone is one base away. The chain links TRBV12-3 or TRBV12-4 to TRBJ2-1; 12 nucleotides line up with TRBD2. V lost 7 bases to trimming and J lost 3 bases; unmatched junction nucleotides: 4. The CDR3 contains 15 residues. The CDR3 DNA reads TGTGCCAGCAATCCACTAGCGGGAGGCTACAATGAGCAGTTCTTC. It is translated as CASNPLAGGYNEQFF.

Points on this clonotype: One base away lies a much larger clone, so this may be a sequencing read error. The chain carries TRBV12-3 or TRBV12-4 and TRBJ1-1; D might be TRBD1 (5 bases). The CDR3 length is 14 residues. CDR3 sequence reads: CASSLETVHTEALF. The CDR3 region has the DNA TGTGCCAGCAGTTTGGAGACAGTGCACACTGAAGCTCTCTTT.

This clonotype was seen ten or more times. The V gene is TRBV4-3, the J gene TRBJ2-7; D ambiguous. This CDR3 is built from 13 residues. V lost 3 bases and J lost 2, with 8 bases in between. CDR1 and CDR2 from the germline V gene are LGHNA and YSLEER. The CDR3: CASSHPGAYEQYF. The CDR3 DNA reads TGCGCCAGCAGCCATCCAGGAGCCTACGAGCAGTACTTC.

This clonotype occurred many times. The rearrangement uses TRBV4-1 and TRBJ1-1, with TRBD1 matching 8 bases. V lost 5 bases, J lost 1 base, and 9 bases stayed unmatched. Germline CDR1 reads MGHRA; CDR2 reads YSYEKL. The CDR3 consists of 16 residues. The CDR3 sequence is CASSVKQGARNTEAFF. The CDR3 bases are TGCGCCAGCAGCGTTAAGCAGGGGGCCCGGAACACTGAAGCTTTCTTT.

This clonotype turned up a few times. The chain couples TRBV30 to TRBJ2-7; D might be TRBD1 (6 bases). Germline values: CDR1 GTSNPN, CDR2 SVGIG (reference sequence). This CDR3 contains 13 residues. Trimming cost V 1 base and J 0 bases, with 7 bases left between them. CDR3 residues: CAWSGQDSYEQYF. DNA for the CDR3: TGTGCCTGGAGTGGACAGGACTCCTACGAGCAGTACTTC.

Remarks on this clonotype: Since a much larger clone is just one base distant, this may be a read error. This sequence joins TRBV20-1 and TRBJ1-2; D unclear. Germline V CDR1 and CDR2: DFQATT, SNEGSKA (reference sequence). The CDR3 extends over 12 amino acids. CDR3 in amino acids: CSARGRAYDYTF. In nucleotides, the CDR3 is TGCAGTGCTCGAGGTCGGGCCTATGACTACACCTTC.

This clonotype is medium-sized within its sample. The V call is TRBV27, the J call TRBJ2-1; TRBD2 matches 12 bases. V trimming: 5 bases; J trimming: 5 bases; junction bases outside the gene matches: 4. The length of the CDR3 is 15 residues. Germline V gene data show CDR1 as MNHEY and CDR2 as SMNVEV (reference sequence). This chain's CDR3 is CASSLRLAGDNEQFF. CDR3 DNA sequence: TGTGCCAGCAGTCTTCGACTAGCGGGGGACAATGAGCAGTTCTTC.

Many counts were recorded for this clonotype. This sequence joins TRBV7-3 and TRBJ2-1, with 8 nucleotides matching TRBD2. In germline, CDR1 is SGHTA, CDR2 FQGTGA. The V segment lost 4 bases and the J segment 7 bases; nucleotides outside the gene matches: 6. This CDR3 has 14 amino acids. CDR3 amino acids: CASSSSGRMNEQFF. CDR3 nucleotide sequence: TGTGCCAGCAGCTCCAGCGGGAGAATGAATGAGCAGTTCTTC.

This clonotype was counted at least ten times. The rearrangement links TRBV7-6 to TRBJ1-1; D is ambiguous. The CDR3 has 14 residues. The V end was cut by 3 bases, the J end by 11 bases, with 19 bases between. Germline CDR1 is SGHVS and CDR2 is FNYEAQ. CDR3 nucleotide sequence: TGTGCCAGCAGCTTCTCACGGACCGGATTAAACGCTTTCTTT. Its translation is CASSFSRTGLNAFF.

Concerning this clonotype: This may come from a read error, since a much larger clone is one base off. The chain combines TRBV27 with TRBJ1-1; TRBD1 agrees at 7 bases. V shed 0 bases and J 4 bases; nucleotides not matched to a gene: 11. CDR1 is MNHEY and CDR2 is SMNVEV in the germline V gene (reference sequence). The CDR3 has 17 amino acids. CDR3 DNA sequence: TGTGCCAGCAGTTTATCGTCGTCTTTGGCAGGGGGCACTGAAGCTTTCTTT. Amino acid sequence: CASSLSSSLAGGTEAFF.

This clonotype was detected ten times or more. V is TRBV3-1 and J is TRBJ2-7, with a weak D call TRBD2 (6 bases). Trimming removed 1 base at V and 2 bases at J, with 9 bases between. CDR1 LGHDT and CDR2 YNNKEL come from the germline V gene (reference sequence). The length of the CDR3 is 14 residues. The CDR3 nucleotides read TGTGCCAGCAGCCAAGGGGGACTTCCCTACGAGCAGTACTTC. It specifies CASSQGGLPYEQYF.

This clonotype was seen at least ten times. The chain carries TRBV19 and TRBJ2-1; the match to TRBD2 covers 7 bases. Germline values: CDR1 LNHDA, CDR2 SQIVND (reference sequence). The CDR3 is 13 amino acids. The V and J ends lost 7 bases and 9 bases, in that order; junction bases with no gene match: 9. DNA of the CDR3: TGTGCCAGTACCACTAGCGCGAGAGGTGAGCAGTTCTTC. The encoded protein is CASTTSARGEQFF.

The V and J genes are TRBV5-6 and TRBJ2-3; D remains unclear. Deletions cut 0 bases from V and 2 bases from J, with 10 bases between. Germline V CDR1 and CDR2: SGHDT, YYEEEE. The CDR3 spans 15 residues. The CDR3 DNA reads as TGTGCCAGCAGCTTGGAACAGTATCTCACAGATACGCAGTATTTT. Its protein product is CASSLEQYLTDTQYF.